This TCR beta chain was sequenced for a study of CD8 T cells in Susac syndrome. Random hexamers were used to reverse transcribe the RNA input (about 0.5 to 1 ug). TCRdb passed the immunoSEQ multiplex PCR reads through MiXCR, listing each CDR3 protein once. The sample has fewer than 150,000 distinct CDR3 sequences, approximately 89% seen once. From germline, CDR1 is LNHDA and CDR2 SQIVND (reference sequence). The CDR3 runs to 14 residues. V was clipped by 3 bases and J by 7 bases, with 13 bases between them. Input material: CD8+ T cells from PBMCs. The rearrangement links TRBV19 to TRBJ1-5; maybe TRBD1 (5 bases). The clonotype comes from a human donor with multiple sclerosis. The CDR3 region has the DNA TGTGCCAGTAGTATGGGGGGTGGCGGACAGCCCCAGCATTTT. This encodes CASSMGGGGQPQHF.